The 16 T cell receptor beta chains reported below all come from one sample, sequenced in a study of blood T cell repertoires in COVID-19. Profiled with immunoSEQ multiplex PCR; TCRdb holds only in-frame clones, not every one. The sample includes over 30,000 clones, 70% to 90% of them seen just once. What was sequenced was peripheral blood. These receptors were obtained from a human donor in a cohort sampled during active COVID-19.

The gene calls are TRBV5-6 and TRBJ2-7, with TRBD1 matching 8 bases. Germline V gene sequence: CDR1 SGHDT, CDR2 YYEEEE. The CDR3 contains 15 residues. V was clipped by 0 bases and J by 1 base; unmatched bases: 3. The CDR3 reads CASSLGTGRSYEQYF. The DNA of the CDR3 is TGTGCCAGCAGCTTGGGGACAGGGAGGTCCTACGAGCAGTACTTC.

The chain has TRBV7-9 and TRBJ2-7; 7 nucleotides agree with TRBD1. Trimming cost V 5 bases and J 7 bases; bases outside gene matches: 8. Germline CDR1 SEHNR, CDR2 FQNEAQ (reference sequence). The CDR3 covers 13 residues. The CDR3, as DNA: TGTGCCAGCAGCGGGACAGCTTGGTGGGAGCAGTACTTC. Protein sequence: CASSGTAWWEQYF.

The genes are TRBV5-1 and TRBJ2-3; TRBD2 agrees at 13 bases. This CDR3 region has 19 residues. The V gene end was trimmed by 2 bases and the J gene end by 6 bases; junction bases not matched to a gene: 15. Germline CDR1 SGHRS, CDR2 YFSETQ. CDR3 sequence: CASSLFGTSGALSGDTQYF. The CDR3 nucleotides are TGCGCCAGCAGCTTATTCGGGACTAGCGGGGCCCTTTCCGGGGATACGCAGTATTTT.

The chain combines TRBV6-5 with TRBJ1-3; D call uncertain. CDR1 is MNHEY, CDR2 SVGAGI, per germline. This CDR3 spans 14 amino acids. With 6 bases removed from V and 2 bases from J, the gap between germline ends came to 11 bases. This CDR3 reads CASRGRETGNTIYF. The CDR3, as DNA: TGTGCCAGCAGGGGGAGGGAGACTGGAAACACCATATATTTT.

As regards this clone: Germline and junction disagree at one end, which may indicate a read error. The chain employs TRBV9 and TRBJ2-2; 7 nucleotides match TRBD1. Germline V CDR1 and CDR2: SGDLS, YYNGEE. The CDR3 covers 16 residues. The DNA for the CDR3 is TGTGCCAACAGCCCACGGGACAGACAGAACACCGGGGAGCTGTTTTTT. It translates to CANSPRDRQNTGELFF.

A single count supports this clone. This chain links TRBV3-1 (or the pseudogene TRBV3-2) with TRBJ1-1, with 8 bases fitting TRBD1. The V and J ends lost 3 bases and 2 bases, in that order; junction bases with no gene match: 5. The CDR3 totals 15 residues. Germline-derived CDR1 and CDR2 are LGHDT and YNNKEL (reference sequence). The CDR3 nucleotides read TGTGCCAGCAGCCAGCAAGGACAGGGTAACACTGAAGCTTTCTTT. Translating gives CASSQQGQGNTEAFF.

This sequence joins TRBV11-1 and TRBJ2-5, with D maybe TRBD2 (5 bases). Germline V gene data show CDR1 as SGHAT and CDR2 as FQDESV (reference sequence). Trimming left V 5 bases short and J 1 base short, with 14 bases between. The CDR3 has 15 amino acids. CDR3 in amino acids: CASSPRERAQETQYF. The DNA of the CDR3 is TGTGCCAGCAGCCCCCGGGAAAGAGCCCAAGAGACCCAGTACTTC.

The chain couples TRBV3-1 (or the pseudogene TRBV3-2) to TRBJ2-3, with a tentative D call TRBD1 (6 bases). V was trimmed by 4 bases and J by 6 bases, leaving 14 bases between them. CDR1 LGHDT and CDR2 YNNKEL come from the germline V gene (reference sequence). The length of the CDR3 is 14 residues. For the CDR3, the DNA is TGTGCCAGCAGCCCAGGGGTGAGCCCGGATACGCAGTATTTT. Translated, it gives CASSPGVSPDTQYF.

The chain combines TRBV10-3 with TRBJ2-5; no firm D call. CDR1 is ENHRY and CDR2 is SYGVKD in the germline V gene. This CDR3 region has 11 residues. V shed 3 bases and J shed 5 bases, with 4 bases lying between them. CDR3 loop: CAISDRETQYF. The CDR3 region has the DNA TGTGCCATCAGTGACCGGGAGACCCAGTACTTC.

The chain recombines TRBV28 with TRBJ2-7; 9 bases agree with TRBD1. The CDR3 length is 15 residues. V shed 3 bases, J shed 6 bases, and the junction held 9 bases outside the gene matches. CDR1 MDHEN and CDR2 SYDVKM come from the germline V gene. The CDR3 coding sequence is TGTGCCAGCAGTTTCTACGGGACAGGGACTCGCGAGCAGTACTTC. It translates to CASSFYGTGTREQYF.

The chain joins TRBV10-3 to TRBJ2-5, with D possibly being TRBD1 (6 bases). Germline V gene data show CDR1 as ENHRY and CDR2 as SYGVKD. V gave up 5 bases and J gave up 3 bases, with 16 bases separating them. CDR3 length: 15 amino acids. The CDR3 coding sequence is TGTGCCATCAGTAAGACCGACAGGTTGGAAGAGACCCAGTACTTC. It encodes CAISKTDRLEETQYF.

V is TRBV18 and J is TRBJ2-2; D is unclear. V dropped 0 bases and J dropped 4 bases, with 6 bases sitting between them. The CDR3 totals 14 residues. Germline CDR1 KGHSH, CDR2 LQKENI. Here the CDR3 DNA reads TGTGCCAGCTCACCACCCCCCGGCACCGGGGAGCTGTTTTTT. It translates to CASSPPPGTGELFF. Full variable domain (outside the CDR3, taken from reference TRBV18 and TRBJ2-2): NAGVMQNPRHLVRRRGQEARLRCSPMKGHSHVYWYRQLPEEGLKFMVYLQKENIIDESGMPKERFSAEFPKEGPSILRIQQVVRGDSAAYFCASSPPPGTGELFFGEGSRLTVL.

The genes are TRBV19 and TRBJ2-2; D unresolved. V was pared by 1 base and J by 4 bases, with 10 bases between. This CDR3 is 15 amino acids long. The germline V gene encodes CDR1 LNHDA and CDR2 SQIVND (reference sequence). The CDR3 spells CASSIGLYATGELFF. For the CDR3, the DNA is TGTGCCAGTAGTATAGGACTCTACGCCACCGGGGAGCTGTTTTTT.

The chain recombines TRBV5-1 with TRBJ2-3; D remains unclear. With 1 base removed from V and 3 bases from J, the gap between germline ends came to 3 bases. The V gene's germline CDR1 is SGHRS and CDR2 YFSETQ. CDR3 size: 12 residues. CDR3 sequence reads: CASSLQTDTQYF. In DNA form, the CDR3 reads TGCGCCAGCAGCTTGCAGACAGATACGCAGTATTTT. Supplemented by reference TRBV5-1 and TRBJ2-3, the full variable domain reads KAGVTQTPRYLIKTRGQQVTLSCSPISGHRSVSWYQQTPGQGLQFLFEYFSETQRNKGNFPGRFSGRQFSNSRSEMNVSTLELGDSALYLCASSLQTDTQYFGPGTRLTVL.

The chain carries TRBV29-1 and TRBJ1-5; 8 bases match TRBD1. V gave up 6 bases and J gave up 4 bases; unmatched junction bases: 5. The CDR3 runs 13 residues. Germline assignment: CDR1 SQVTM and CDR2 ANQGSEA. The CDR3: CSVLQGGNQPQHF. The CDR3 DNA is TGCAGCGTATTACAGGGGGGTAATCAGCCCCAGCATTTT.

The genes are TRBV29-1 and TRBJ1-2; D uncertain. CDR3 size: 11 residues. Between the trimmed V and J ends, which lost 5 bases and 0 bases, there was a span of 4 bases. The germline V gene encodes CDR1 SQVTM and CDR2 ANQGSEA. CDR3 nucleotide sequence: TGCAGCGTTCAGGCTAACTATGGCTACACCTTC. Translated: CSVQANYGYTF. The full variable domain, with the rest looked up from reference TRBV29-1 and TRBJ1-2, is SAVISQKPSRDICQRGTSLTIQCQVDSQVTMMFWYRQQPGQSLTLIATANQGSEATYESGFVIDKFPISRPNLTFSTLTVSNMSPEDSSIYLCSVQANYGYTFGSGTRLTVV.